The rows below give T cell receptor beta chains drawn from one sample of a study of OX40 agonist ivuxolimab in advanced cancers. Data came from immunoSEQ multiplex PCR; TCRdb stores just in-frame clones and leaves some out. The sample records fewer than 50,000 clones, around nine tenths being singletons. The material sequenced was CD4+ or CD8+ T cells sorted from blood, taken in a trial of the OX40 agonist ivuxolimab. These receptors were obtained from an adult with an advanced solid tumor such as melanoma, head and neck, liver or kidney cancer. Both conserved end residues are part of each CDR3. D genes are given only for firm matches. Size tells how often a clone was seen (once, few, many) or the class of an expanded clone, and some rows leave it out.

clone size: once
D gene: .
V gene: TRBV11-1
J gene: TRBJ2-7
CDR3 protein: CASSFDRITAYEQYF
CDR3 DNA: TGTGCCAGCAGCTTTGACAGGATCACCGCCTACGAGCAGTACTTC

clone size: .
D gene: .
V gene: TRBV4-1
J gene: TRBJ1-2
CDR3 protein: CASSRREIDNYGYTF
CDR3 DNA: TGCGCCAGCAGCCGTCGGGAAATCGACAACTATGGCTACACCTTC

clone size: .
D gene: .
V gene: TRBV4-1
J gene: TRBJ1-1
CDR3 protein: CASSQVFVNMNTEAFF
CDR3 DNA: TGCGCCAGCAGCCAAGTCTTTGTAAACATGAACACTGAAGCTTTCTTT

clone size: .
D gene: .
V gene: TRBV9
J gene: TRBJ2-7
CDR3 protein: CASSLTGFSYEQYF
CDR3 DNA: TGTGCCAGCAGCCTGACTGGATTCTCCTACGAGCAGTACTTC

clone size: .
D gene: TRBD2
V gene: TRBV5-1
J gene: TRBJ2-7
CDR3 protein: CASSLAAGPSYEQYF
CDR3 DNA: TGCGCCAGCAGCTTGGCAGCGGGGCCCTCCTACGAGCAGTACTTC

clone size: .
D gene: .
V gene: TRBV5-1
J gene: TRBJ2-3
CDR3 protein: CASSLGFGDSTDTQYF
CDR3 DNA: TGCGCCAGCAGCCTCGGGTTCGGGGATTCCACAGATACGCAGTATTTT

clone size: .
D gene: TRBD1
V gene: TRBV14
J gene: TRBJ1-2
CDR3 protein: CASSRFQGDGYTF
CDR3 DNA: TGTGCCAGCAGCCGATTTCAGGGGGATGGCTACACCTTC

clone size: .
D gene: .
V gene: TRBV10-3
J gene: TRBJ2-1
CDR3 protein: CAISDLRQSSYNEQFF
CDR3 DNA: TGTGCCATCAGTGACCTTAGACAGAGCTCCTACAATGAGCAGTTCTTC

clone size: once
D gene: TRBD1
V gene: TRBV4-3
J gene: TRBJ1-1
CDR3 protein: CASSQGGTGFTEAFF
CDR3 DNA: TGCGCCAGCAGCCAAGGAGGGACAGGGTTCACTGAAGCTTTCTTT

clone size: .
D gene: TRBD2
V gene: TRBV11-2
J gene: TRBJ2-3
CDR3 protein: CASSFHGGEADTQYF
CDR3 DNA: TGTGCCAGCAGCTTCCATGGGGGGGAAGCAGATACGCAGTATTTT

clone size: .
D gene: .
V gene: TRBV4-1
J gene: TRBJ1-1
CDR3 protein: CASSLQWGNTEAFF
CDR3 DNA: TGCGCCAGCAGCCTCCAATGGGGAAACACTGAAGCTTTCTTT

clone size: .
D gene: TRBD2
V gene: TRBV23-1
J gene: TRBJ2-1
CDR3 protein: CASSHRLAVYNEQFF
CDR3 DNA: TGCGCCAGCAGTCATAGACTAGCGGTCTACAATGAGCAGTTCTTC

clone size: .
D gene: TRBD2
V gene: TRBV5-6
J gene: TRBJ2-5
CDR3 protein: CASSSLAGASETQYF
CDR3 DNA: TGTGCCAGCAGCAGTTTAGCGGGGGCCTCGGAGACCCAGTACTTC

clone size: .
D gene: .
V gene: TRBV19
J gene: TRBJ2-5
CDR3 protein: CASSTGPGETQYF
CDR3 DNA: TGTGCCAGTAGTACCGGGCCAGGGGAGACCCAGTACTTC

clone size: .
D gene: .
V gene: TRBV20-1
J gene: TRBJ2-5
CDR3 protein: CSAPTQATQYF
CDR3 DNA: TGCAGTGCTCCTACTCAGGCGACCCAGTACTTC

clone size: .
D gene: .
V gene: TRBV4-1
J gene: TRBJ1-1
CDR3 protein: CASSQVGNTEAFF
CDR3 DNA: TGCGCCAGCAGCCAAGTTGGGAACACTGAAGCTTTCTTT

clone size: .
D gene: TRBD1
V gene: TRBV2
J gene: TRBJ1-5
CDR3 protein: CASRGQGAQPQHF
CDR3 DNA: TGTGCCAGCAGAGGGCAGGGGGCACAGCCCCAGCATTTT

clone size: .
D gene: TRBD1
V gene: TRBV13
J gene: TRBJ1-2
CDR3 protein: CASSSTGGNGYTF
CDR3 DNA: TGTGCCAGCAGCTCGACAGGGGGCAATGGCTACACCTTC

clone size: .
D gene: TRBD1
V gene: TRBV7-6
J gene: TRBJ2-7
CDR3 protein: CASSWGDGTGVSHEQYF
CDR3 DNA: TGTGCCAGCAGCTGGGGGGATGGGACAGGGGTCTCCCACGAGCAGTACTTC

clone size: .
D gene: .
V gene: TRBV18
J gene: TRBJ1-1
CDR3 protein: CASSAQGEAFF
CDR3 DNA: TGTGCCAGCTCAGCACAGGGTGAAGCTTTCTTT

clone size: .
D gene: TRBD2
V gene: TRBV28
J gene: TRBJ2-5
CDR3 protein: CASSLNRGGRETQYF
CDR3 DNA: TGTGCCAGCAGTTTAAACCGGGGGGGCCGGGAGACCCAGTACTTC

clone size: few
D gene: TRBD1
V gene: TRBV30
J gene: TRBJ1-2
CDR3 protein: CAWSVGTGGGGYGYTF
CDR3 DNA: TGTGCCTGGAGTGTCGGGACAGGGGGCGGTGGCTATGGCTACACCTTC

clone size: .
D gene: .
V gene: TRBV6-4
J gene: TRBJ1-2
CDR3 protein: CASSDSKSGQHYGYTF
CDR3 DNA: TGTGCCAGCAGTGACTCGAAGTCCGGACAGCACTATGGCTACACCTTC

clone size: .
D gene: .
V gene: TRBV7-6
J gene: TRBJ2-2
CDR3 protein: CASSLGRSNTGELFF
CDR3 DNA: TGTGCCAGCAGCTTAGGACGGTCGAACACCGGGGAGCTGTTTTTT

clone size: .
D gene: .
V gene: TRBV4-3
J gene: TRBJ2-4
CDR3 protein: CASSQANKDIQYF
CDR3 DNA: TGCGCCAGCAGCCAAGCAAATAAGGACATTCAGTACTTC

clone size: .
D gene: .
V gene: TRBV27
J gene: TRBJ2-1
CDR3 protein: CASSLRRDNEQFF
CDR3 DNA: TGTGCCAGCAGTTTGAGGAGAGACAATGAGCAGTTCTTC

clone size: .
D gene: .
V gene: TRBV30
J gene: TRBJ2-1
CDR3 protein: CAWRPAGSRNEQFF
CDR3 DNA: TGTGCCTGGAGACCAGCTGGATCACGCAATGAGCAGTTCTTC